This TCR beta chain was recorded in a study of T-cell reconstitution after alpha-beta-depleted transplantation in children. Broader study findings: Surviving thymic progenitors and recipient T cells were the source of high TCRbeta diversity at day 60 in some patients. Newly made T cells mostly supplied T-cell counts and diversity one year after transplant. Alpha-beta T cells about two months after transplant reportedly derived from several hundred expanded graft clones.

Comment on this clonotype: Antigen unknown.

The germline CDR1 and CDR2 sequences are ENHRY and SYGVKD. The CDR3 loop spans 14 amino acids. The V and J ends lost 10 bases and 6 bases, in that order; junction bases with no gene match: 10. It was with unique molecular identifiers that the TCRbeta library was prepared. TCRdb called the PCR reads again in MiXCR, with one record for every CDR3 protein. The sample includes 120,000 to 150,000 distinct CDR3 sequences, around 8.5% of them seen just once. The sequence was obtained from a female patient aged 2 to 10 who had a stem cell transplant for congenital amegakaryocytic thrombocytopenia, so the T cells may come from the graft donor. This material consisted of PBMCs, mostly from graft donor cells, taken 180 days after TCRalphabeta/CD19-depleted stem cell transplant. The chain joins TRBV10-3 to TRBJ2-1, with 9 nucleotides matching TRBD2. The CDR3 nucleotides read TGTGCCACCGAGGGGCTAGCGGGGTTCAATGAGCAGTTCTTC. It encodes CATEGLAGFNEQFF.